Below, 8 T cell receptor beta chains from the same sample are listed, as sequenced in a study of blood T cells in healthy people across ages. A sample-barcoded 5' primer and a J-beta primer mix were used in a second PCR of roughly 6 to 11 cycles. TCRdb re-derived calls from the 5' RACE reads in MiXCR, one entry per CDR3 protein. The sample contains about a million distinct CDR3 sequences, 30% to 40% of which appear only once. Sequenced: blood. The receptors were gathered from a man aged 18 to 29 in good health.

As concerns this clonotype: This may arise from a read error, as a much more abundant clone is one base away. The CDR3 bases are TGCAGCGTCCGGTTCCCGAAACAGAGGTATGAGCAGTTCTTC. Its protein product is CSVRFPKQRYEQFF. The rearrangement joins TRBV29-1 to TRBJ2-1; D remains unclear. This CDR3 comprises 14 residues. The V gene's germline CDR1 is SQVTM and CDR2 ANQGSEA. V was cut by 6 bases and J by 8 bases, with 20 bases left in between.

The chain uses TRBV13 and TRBJ1-6, with TRBD1 matching 7 bases. Per germline, CDR1 PRHDT and CDR2 FYEKMQ (reference sequence). The CDR3 length is 15 residues. V lost 0 bases to trimming and J lost 9 bases; unmatched junction nucleotides: 5. The chain's CDR3 is CASSLGQGNSSPLHF. In nucleotides, the CDR3 is TGTGCCAGCAGCTTAGGACAGGGGAACTCTTCACCCCTCCACTTT.

This chain joins TRBV6-1 and TRBJ1-1; D unclear. Trimming pared 0 bases from V and 3 bases from J, leaving 5 bases between. There are 13 residues in the CDR3. Germline V lookup: CDR1 MNHNS, CDR2 SASEGT. The CDR3 region has the DNA TGTGCCAGCAGTGAAGCGCGATACACTGAAGCTTTCTTT. It is translated as CASSEARYTEAFF.

The sample holds a few counts of this clonotype. The J gene is TRBJ2-5, the V gene TRBV12-3 or TRBV12-4, with D perhaps TRBD1 (6 bases). The CDR3 consists of 11 residues. Trimming stripped 3 bases from V and 9 bases from J, with 8 bases between. CDR3 sequence (DNA): TGTGCCAGCAGTTTTAACAGGGCCCAGTACTTC. Residues: CASSFNRAQYF.

The chain recombines TRBV4-1 with TRBJ1-3, with D perhaps TRBD1 (5 bases). Germline V gene lookup returns CDR1 MGHRA and CDR2 YSYEKL. This CDR3 is 15 amino acids long. V gave up 1 base and J gave up 0 bases, with 7 bases separating them. The CDR3 region has the DNA TGCGCCAGCAGCCAAGGGGACTTCTCTGGAAACACCATATATTTT. It specifies CASSQGDFSGNTIYF.

This chain uses TRBV13 with TRBJ2-7; no definite D call. The length of the CDR3 is 15 residues. The ends were cut back, 5 bases at V and 1 base at J, with 15 bases in the middle. In germline, CDR1 is PRHDT, CDR2 FYEKMQ (reference sequence). CDR3 in DNA: TGTGCCAGCAGCCCTCCAGCAGGCTTTTCCTACGAGCAGTACTTC. Protein sequence: CASSPPAGFSYEQYF.

This clonotype came up a few times. V is TRBV20-1 and J is TRBJ1-5; D call uncertain. The CDR3 extends over 18 amino acids. Germline values: CDR1 DFQATT, CDR2 SNEGSKA (reference sequence). V was cut by 6 bases and J by 0 bases, with 24 bases left in between. The CDR3, as DNA: TGCAGTGCCCTGGTGGGCAGCGGCAATGCTTATAGCAATCAGCCCCAGCATTTT. Translation gives CSALVGSGNAYSNQPQHF.

V and J are TRBV11-2 and TRBJ1-2; D is perhaps TRBD1 (5 bases). Trimming removed 6 bases at V and 7 bases at J, with 27 bases between. This CDR3 has 17 residues. Germline V lookup: CDR1 SGHAT, CDR2 FQNNGV. CDR3 sequence: CASREPGRMGRSCGYTF. CDR3 coding DNA: TGTGCCAGCAGAGAGCCGGGACGAATGGGCCGCTCCTGTGGCTACACCTTC.